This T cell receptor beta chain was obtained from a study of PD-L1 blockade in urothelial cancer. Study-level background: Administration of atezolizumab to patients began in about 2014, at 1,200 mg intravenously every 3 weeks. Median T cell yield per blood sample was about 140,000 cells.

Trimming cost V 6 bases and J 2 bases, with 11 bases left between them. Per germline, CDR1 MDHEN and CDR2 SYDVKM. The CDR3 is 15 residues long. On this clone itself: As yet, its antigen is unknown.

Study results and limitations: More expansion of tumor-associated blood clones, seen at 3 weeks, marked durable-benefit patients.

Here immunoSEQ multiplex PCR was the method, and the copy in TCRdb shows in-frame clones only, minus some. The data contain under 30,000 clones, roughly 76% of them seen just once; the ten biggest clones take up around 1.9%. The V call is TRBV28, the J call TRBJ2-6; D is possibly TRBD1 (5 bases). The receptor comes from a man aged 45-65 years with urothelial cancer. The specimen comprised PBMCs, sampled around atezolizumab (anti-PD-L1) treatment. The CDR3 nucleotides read TGTGCCAGCAGCCGCAGGGCTGCTGGGGCCAACGTCCTGACTTTC. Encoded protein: CASSRRAAGANVLTF.